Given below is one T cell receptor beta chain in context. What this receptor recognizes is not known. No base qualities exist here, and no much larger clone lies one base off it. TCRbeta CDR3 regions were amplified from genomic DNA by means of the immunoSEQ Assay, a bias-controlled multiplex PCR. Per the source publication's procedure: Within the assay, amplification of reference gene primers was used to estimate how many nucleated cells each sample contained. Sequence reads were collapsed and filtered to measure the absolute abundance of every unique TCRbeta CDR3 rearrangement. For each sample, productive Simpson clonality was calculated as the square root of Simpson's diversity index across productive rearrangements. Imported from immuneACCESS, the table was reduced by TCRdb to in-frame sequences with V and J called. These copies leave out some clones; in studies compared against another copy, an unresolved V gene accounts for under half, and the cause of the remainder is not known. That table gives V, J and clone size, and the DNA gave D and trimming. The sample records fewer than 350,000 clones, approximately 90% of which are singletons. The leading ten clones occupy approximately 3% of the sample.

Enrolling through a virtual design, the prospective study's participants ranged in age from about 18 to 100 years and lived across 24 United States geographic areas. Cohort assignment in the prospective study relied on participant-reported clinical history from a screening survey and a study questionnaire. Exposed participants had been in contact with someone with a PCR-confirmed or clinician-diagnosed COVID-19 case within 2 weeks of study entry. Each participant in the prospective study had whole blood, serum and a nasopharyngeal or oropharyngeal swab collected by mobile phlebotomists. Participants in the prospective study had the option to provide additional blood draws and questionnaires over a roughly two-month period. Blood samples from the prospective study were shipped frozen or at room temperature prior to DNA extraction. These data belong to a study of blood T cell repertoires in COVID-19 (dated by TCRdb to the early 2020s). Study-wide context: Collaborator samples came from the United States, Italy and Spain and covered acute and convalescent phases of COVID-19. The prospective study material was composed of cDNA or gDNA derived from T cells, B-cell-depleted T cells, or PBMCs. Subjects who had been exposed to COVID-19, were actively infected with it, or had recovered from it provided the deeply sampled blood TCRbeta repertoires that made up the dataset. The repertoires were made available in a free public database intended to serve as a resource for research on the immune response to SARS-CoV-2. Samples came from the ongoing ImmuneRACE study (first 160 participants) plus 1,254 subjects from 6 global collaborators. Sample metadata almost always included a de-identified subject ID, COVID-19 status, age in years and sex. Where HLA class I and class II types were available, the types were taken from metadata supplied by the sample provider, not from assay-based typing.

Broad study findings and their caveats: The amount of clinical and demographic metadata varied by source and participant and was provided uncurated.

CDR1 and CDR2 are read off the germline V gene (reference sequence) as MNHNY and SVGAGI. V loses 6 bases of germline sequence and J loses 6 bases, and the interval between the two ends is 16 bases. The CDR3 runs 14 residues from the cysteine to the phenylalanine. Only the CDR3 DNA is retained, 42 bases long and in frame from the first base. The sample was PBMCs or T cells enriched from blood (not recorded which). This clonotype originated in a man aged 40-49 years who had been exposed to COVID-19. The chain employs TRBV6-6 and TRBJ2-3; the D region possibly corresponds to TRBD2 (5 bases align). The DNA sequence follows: TGTGCCAGCAGACCAATGAACGGGGAGGATACGCAGTATTTT. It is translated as CASRPMNGEDTQYF.